This T cell receptor (beta chain) stems from a study of T cell repertoires in cytomegalovirus infection. Study summary: Recently described HLA-C-restricted plus well-studied HLA-B-restricted CMV epitopes were used. Public TCR beta signature analysis indicated the presence of both CMV infection and matching HLA type.

TCRdb analysed the reads with MiXCR anew, one entry per CDR3 protein. Of a few hundred thousand distinct CDR3 sequences in the sample, about 40% were seen once. This clonotype has more than one count but fewer than ten. Its antigen is unknown. Deletions cut 2 bases from V and 0 bases from J, with 9 bases between. CDR1 is SGHDN and CDR2 is FVKESK in the germline V gene. This CDR3 is 15 amino acids long. Source: cultured PBMCs, taken from culture after CMV antigen stimulation. The V and J genes are TRBV14 and TRBJ2-3; no clear D gene. This clonotype was obtained from a human donor in good health (CMV status not recorded). Some clones in this sample may be carry-over from other donors' samples. CDR3 in amino acids: CASSQLFGSTDTQYF. CDR3 DNA: TGTGCCAGCAGCCAATTGTTCGGGAGCACAGATACGCAGTATTTT.